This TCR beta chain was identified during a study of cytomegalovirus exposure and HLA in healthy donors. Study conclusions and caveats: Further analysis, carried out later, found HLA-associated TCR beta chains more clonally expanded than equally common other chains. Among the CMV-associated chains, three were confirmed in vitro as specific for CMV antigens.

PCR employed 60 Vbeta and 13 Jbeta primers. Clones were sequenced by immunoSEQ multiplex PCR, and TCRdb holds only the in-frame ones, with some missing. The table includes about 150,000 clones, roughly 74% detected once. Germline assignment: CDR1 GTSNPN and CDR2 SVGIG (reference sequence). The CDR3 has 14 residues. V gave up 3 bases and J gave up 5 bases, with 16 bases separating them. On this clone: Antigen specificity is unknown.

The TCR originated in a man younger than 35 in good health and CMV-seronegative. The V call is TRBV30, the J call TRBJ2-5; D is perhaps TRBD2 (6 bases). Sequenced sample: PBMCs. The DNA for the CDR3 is TGTGCCTGGAGGCCGGGACTGTCGTCGGAGACCCAGTACTTC. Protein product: CAWRPGLSSETQYF.